A single sample gave rise to the 21 T cell receptor beta chains below, sequenced in a study of response to subunit inactivated influenza vaccine. Using its own MiXCR run on the RT-PCR reads, TCRdb lists one record per CDR3 protein. The data show around 530,000 distinct CDR3 sequences, approximately 12% seen once. This sample comprised PBMCs from blood, obtained on the day of vaccination. The receptors shown here come from a man aged 45-65 years who received an inactivated influenza vaccine.

V usage is TRBV5-1 and J usage is TRBJ1-2, with D perhaps matching TRBD1 (6 bases). The CDR3 has 15 amino acids. Germline V lookup: CDR1 SGHRS, CDR2 YFSETQ. The V end was cut by 4 bases, the J end by 5 bases, with 18 bases between. CDR3: CASSPEGGVLYGYTF. In DNA, the CDR3 is TGCGCCAGCAGCCCCGAGGGGGGAGTTCTTTATGGCTACACCTTC.

The J gene is TRBJ2-3, the V gene TRBV10-3, with TRBD1 matching 7 bases. Germline values: CDR1 ENHRY, CDR2 SYGVKD. This CDR3 has 15 amino acids. With 2 bases clipped from V and 1 base from J, the junction kept 3 bases outside the gene matches. CDR3 sequence: CAISEPGTGTDTQYF. The CDR3 DNA reads TGTGCCATCAGTGAGCCGGGGACAGGCACAGATACGCAGTATTTT.

The CDR3 here is CASSYQSVKAYEQYF. DNA of the CDR3: TGTGCCAGCAGTTACCAGTCAGTTAAAGCCTACGAGCAGTACTTC. V and J are TRBV6-5 and TRBJ2-7; D call uncertain. Trimming removed 2 bases from V and 2 bases from J, with 13 bases in between. CDR3 size: 15 residues. CDR1 MNHEY and CDR2 SVGAGI come from the germline V gene.

The chain joins TRBV24-1 to TRBJ2-7; D might be TRBD1 (6 bases). Germline assignment: CDR1 KGHDR and CDR2 SFDVKD. The V gene lost 4 bases and the J gene lost 3 bases, with 15 bases spanning the gap. The CDR3 has 15 amino acids. The chain's CDR3 is CATSDRDNQHYEQYF. For the CDR3, the DNA is TGTGCCACCAGTGACCGGGACAACCAACACTACGAGCAGTACTTC.

A single count supports this clonotype. The J gene is TRBJ2-7, the V gene TRBV24-1, with D uncertain. Trimming took 7 bases from V and 0 from J, leaving 15 bases between them. The CDR3 sequence is 15 residues long. CDR1 and CDR2 (germline): KGHDR, SFDVKD. The CDR3 DNA follows: TGTGCCACCAGCGCTTCCGACCGGAGCTCCTACGAGCAGTACTTC. It specifies CATSASDRSSYEQYF.

This clonotype was picked up a small number of times. V gene TRBV20-1 combines with J gene TRBJ2-1; no clear D gene. The germline gives CDR1 DFQATT, CDR2 SNEGSKA (reference sequence). This CDR3 contains 14 residues. The V end lost 1 base, the J end lost 3 bases, and 10 bases lay between the germline ends. CDR3 region: CSARAPPYYNEQFF. CDR3 DNA: TGCAGTGCTAGAGCCCCGCCTTACTACAATGAGCAGTTCTTC.

This clonotype has ten or more counts. The rearrangement joins TRBV5-6 to TRBJ2-7, with 7 bases identical to TRBD2. This CDR3 spans 15 amino acids. The V segment lost 3 bases and the J segment 0 bases; nucleotides outside the gene matches: 6. The germline gives CDR1 SGHDT, CDR2 YYEEEE. The CDR3 here is CASSSTAGLSYEQYF. CDR3 nucleotides: TGTGCCAGCAGCTCAACAGCGGGACTCTCCTACGAGCAGTACTTC.

This clonotype was seen a handful of times. This chain uses TRBV20-1 with TRBJ2-7, with 9 positions matching TRBD1. V gave up 2 bases and J gave up 7 bases; unmatched junction bases: 12. The CDR3 consists of 15 residues. Per germline, CDR1 DFQATT and CDR2 SNEGSKA (reference sequence). CDR3 loop: CSARPPRRGQGEQYF. In nucleotides, the CDR3 is TGCAGTGCTAGACCTCCGAGGAGGGGACAGGGTGAGCAGTACTTC.

Ten or more counts support this clonotype. This chain connects TRBV28 to TRBJ1-1; no firm D call. V was trimmed by 6 bases and J by 5 bases, leaving 16 bases between them. The length of the CDR3 is 14 residues. Germline-derived CDR1 and CDR2 are MDHEN and SYDVKM. CDR3 sequence: CASSKTLMSTEAFF. The CDR3 coding sequence is TGTGCCAGCAGCAAGACACTCATGAGTACTGAAGCTTTCTTT. Filled out from reference TRBV28 and TRBJ1-1, the complete variable domain reads DVKVTQSSRYLVKRTGEKVFLECVQDMDHENMFWYRQDPGLGLRLIYFSYDVKMKEKGDIPEGYSVSREKKERFSLILESASTNQTSMYLCASSKTLMSTEAFFGQGTRLTVV.

J is TRBJ2-5 and V is TRBV20-1; no firm D call. Trimming shortened V by 6 bases and J by 1 base, and 12 bases separated the two germline ends. Germline V lookup: CDR1 DFQATT, CDR2 SNEGSKA (reference sequence). CDR3 size: 13 residues. The CDR3 loop is CSALLAGQETQYF. The CDR3 DNA is TGCAGTGCCCTCCTGGCAGGCCAAGAGACCCAGTACTTC.

The chain links TRBV29-1 to TRBJ2-3; no definite D call. Germline V gene sequence: CDR1 SQVTM, CDR2 ANQGSEA. Trimming cost V 3 bases and J 0 bases, with 10 bases left between them. This CDR3 has 14 amino acids. CDR3 nucleotides: TGCAGCGTTGAGGTCTCAGCTAGCACAGATACGCAGTATTTT. It yields the protein CSVEVSASTDTQYF.

This chain connects TRBV12-3 or TRBV12-4 to TRBJ2-1; a weak D match, TRBD1 (5 bases). The V end was cut by 2 bases, the J end by 11 bases, with 10 bases between. The CDR3 loop spans 12 amino acids. CDR3 sequence reads: CASSLPKGQQFF. The CDR3 bases are TGTGCCAGCAGTTTACCCAAGGGGCAGCAGTTCTTC.

The chain uses TRBV29-1 and TRBJ2-1; D is perhaps TRBD2 (6 bases). V was trimmed by 8 bases and J by 6 bases, leaving 17 bases between them. Germline V CDR1 and CDR2: SQVTM, ANQGSEA. The CDR3 covers 13 residues. This chain's CDR3 is CSSTAGTPNEQFF. For the CDR3, the DNA is TGCAGCTCCACCGCCGGGACTCCCAATGAGCAGTTCTTC.

The J gene is TRBJ2-7, the V gene TRBV12-3 or TRBV12-4, with D possibly matching TRBD2 (6 bases). The CDR3 covers 15 residues. Trimming cost V 3 bases and J 1 base, with 13 bases left between them. The CDR3 sequence is CASSLAGRPSYEQYF. Written as DNA, the CDR3 is TGTGCCAGCAGTTTGGCGGGACGGCCGTCCTACGAGCAGTACTTC.

This clonotype was seen repeatedly, ten times or more. The chain employs TRBV20-1 and TRBJ2-7, with D tentatively TRBD1 (6 bases). V lost 3 bases and J lost 0, with 15 bases in between. The CDR3 runs to 15 residues. Looked up from germline, CDR1 is DFQATT and CDR2 is SNEGSKA (reference sequence). The CDR3 region is CSASPFTGSSYEQYF. DNA of the CDR3: TGCAGTGCTAGCCCCTTCACAGGGAGCTCCTACGAGCAGTACTTC.

The CDR3 bases are TGTGCCAGCAGCCAAGATATGGCAATCGGAAACACCATATATTTT. This gives the protein CASSQDMAIGNTIYF. This sequence joins TRBV4-2 and TRBJ1-3; D gene uncertain. Trimming cost V 0 bases and J 4 bases, with 10 bases left between them. This CDR3 is 15 amino acids long. Per the germline V gene, CDR1 is LGHNA and CDR2 is YNFKEQ.

This clonotype was observed a few times. The genes are TRBV20-1 and TRBJ2-1, with a weak D call TRBD2 (5 bases). The V gene lost 3 bases and the J gene lost 6 bases, with 12 bases spanning the gap. This CDR3 has 13 amino acids. Germline V gene sequence: CDR1 DFQATT, CDR2 SNEGSKA (reference sequence). CDR3 amino acids: CSASSDRFNEQFF. CDR3 sequence (DNA): TGCAGTGCTAGTAGCGATCGTTTCAATGAGCAGTTCTTC.

This clonotype was recorded at least ten times. This chain uses TRBV12-3 or TRBV12-4 with TRBJ2-1; D gene unclear. V lost 4 bases to trimming and J lost 3 bases, with 7 bases between them. The CDR3 sequence is 13 residues long. The CDR3 region is CASSSGYYNEQFF. The CDR3 region has the DNA TGTGCCAGCAGTTCTGGGTACTACAATGAGCAGTTCTTC.

This clonotype was seen a few times. The J gene is TRBJ2-7, the V gene TRBV5-1; TRBD2 matches at 7 bases. Germline V CDR1 and CDR2: SGHRS, YFSETQ. CDR3 length equals 12 residues. V shed 5 bases and J 6 bases; nucleotides not matched to a gene: 5. In DNA, the CDR3 is TGCGCCAGCAGTCGGACTAGTGGCGAGCAGTACTTC. Its translation: CASSRTSGEQYF.

This clonotype was seen more than once but under ten times. The rearrangement links TRBV4-1 to TRBJ2-3, with D maybe TRBD1 (6 bases). The CDR3 extends over 18 amino acids. Germline V gene lookup returns CDR1 MGHRA and CDR2 YSYEKL. Between the trimmed V and J ends, which lost 4 bases and 2 bases, there was a span of 22 bases. CDR3 amino acids: CASSPSGVPSSDTDTQYF. The CDR3 coding sequence is TGCGCCAGCAGCCCGTCAGGGGTGCCCTCATCAGACACAGATACGCAGTATTTT.

Concerning this clonotype: The junction departs from the called germline gene at one end, perhaps through a read error. The chain uses TRBV9 and TRBJ1-1; a weak D match, TRBD1 (6 bases). The CDR3 consists of 14 residues. CDR1 and CDR2 from the germline V gene are SGDLS and YYNGEE. CDR3 DNA: TGTACCAGCAGCGAGGGGACACTTGGGACTGAAGCTTTCTTT. Encoded protein: CTSSEGTLGTEAFF.